This is a list of T cell receptor beta chains from one sample in a study of lymphopenia after photon versus proton radiotherapy. Assay used: immunoSEQ multiplex PCR; TCRdb lists only in-frame clones, some missing. The repertoire holds 67,000 or so clones, 80% to 90% seen once, with approximately 11% in the top ten. Source: peripheral blood, taken from a patient treated with proton-based radiotherapy. The source of these receptors is an elderly man with esophageal cancer. Each CDR3 is given with its conserved first and last residue. The order of the fields is V gene, clone size, J gene, CDR3 protein. Not every row has a clone size; where given, it reads once, few, many or a size class.

TRBV2	few	TRBJ1-2	CATAGGSYYGYTF
TRBV4-2	.	TRBJ2-1	CASSQAAGAGGPNEQFF
TRBV4-1	few	TRBJ1-3	CASSYSPGAGNTIYF
TRBV9	.	TRBJ2-5	CASSVDFSVETQYF
TRBV5-4	.	TRBJ1-4	CASSLDGGEKLFF
TRBV19	once	TRBJ2-1	CATAVRDRGYNEQFF
TRBV5-6	.	TRBJ1-3	CASSGWGNSGNTIYF
TRBV5-1	.	TRBJ2-5	CASSSFLAGEETQYF
TRBV18	.	TRBJ2-1	CASSPWTSGRDEQFF
TRBV2	.	TRBJ2-7	CASSDGASYEQYF
TRBV25-1	.	TRBJ2-7	CASSAPGLAGGEQYF
TRBV28	.	TRBJ1-1	CASSFFGNTEAFF
TRBV9	.	TRBJ2-1	CASSVVGGEQFF
TRBV4-1	.	TRBJ2-7	CASSQVLDTYEQYF
TRBV4-3	few	TRBJ1-1	CASSQDRVNTEAFF
TRBV19	.	TRBJ1-1	CASREGRGRDTEAFF
TRBV2	.	TRBJ2-1	CALSPSGNNEQFF
TRBV9	.	TRBJ1-4	CASSVGSGNEKLFF
TRBV6-5	.	TRBJ2-7	CASSSLFFEQYF
TRBV7-2	.	TRBJ1-1	CASSIRQGIREEAFF
TRBV19	.	TRBJ1-4	CASSIGLRGTNEKLFF
TRBV5-4	.	TRBJ2-7	CASSYGDSYEQYF
TRBV6-5	.	TRBJ2-5	CASSRRTGAEETQYF
TRBV7-2	.	TRBJ1-5	CASSYRDQPQHF
TRBV5-6	once	TRBJ2-5	CASSLSPGGETQYF
TRBV19	.	TRBJ1-1	CASSLPRQGMNTEAFF